The text below deals with one TCR beta chain. Its antigen is as yet unknown. The entry originates in a study of Ad26.COV2.S vaccination and SARS-CoV-2 variants. Study details: The donor was enrolled in the Ad26.COV2.S arm of the COV1001 trial. Points from the study as a whole: Greater spike-specific TCR breadth was seen in vaccine recipients than in placebo recipients.

The treatment: roughly 19 received Ad26.COV2.S at low or high dose, single or two shots; 5 received placebo; per-sample allocation not given. Sampling happened 63 days after the first vaccine or placebo injection. In Boston, the donor was an adult between 18-55 years of age. Vaccination used an Ad26 vector expressing Wuhan-strain SARS-CoV-2 spike. Trimming took 4 bases from V and 3 from J, leaving 9 bases between them. The CDR3 consists of 13 residues. Germline V gene sequence: CDR1 SNHLY, CDR2 FYNNEI. Profiling relied on immunoSEQ multiplex PCR, and the TCRdb table lists in-frame clones only, not all of them. The sample has roughly 380,000 clones, about nine tenths seen once.

The TCR was taken from a person between 18 and 65 years old who received the Ad26.COV2.S COVID-19 vaccine or a placebo. Material: peripheral blood, obtained in a trial of Ad26.COV2.S vaccine versus placebo. This rearrangement joins TRBV2 to TRBJ2-5, with D possibly TRBD1 on 5 matching bases. The CDR3 sequence: CASSVETEETQYF. DNA for the CDR3: TGTGCCAGCAGTGTGGAGACAGAAGAGACCCAGTACTTC.